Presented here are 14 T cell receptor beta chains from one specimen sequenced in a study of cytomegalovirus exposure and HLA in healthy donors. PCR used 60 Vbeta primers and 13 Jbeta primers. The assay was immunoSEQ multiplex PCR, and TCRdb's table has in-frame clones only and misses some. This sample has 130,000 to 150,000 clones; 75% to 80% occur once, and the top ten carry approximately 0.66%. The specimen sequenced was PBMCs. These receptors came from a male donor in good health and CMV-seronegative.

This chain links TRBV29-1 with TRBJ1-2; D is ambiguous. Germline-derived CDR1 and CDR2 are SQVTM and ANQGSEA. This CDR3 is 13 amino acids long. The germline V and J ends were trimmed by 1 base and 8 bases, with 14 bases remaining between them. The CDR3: CSVEASGIEGYTF. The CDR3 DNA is TGCAGCGTTGAAGCATCCGGGATAGAGGGCTACACCTTC.

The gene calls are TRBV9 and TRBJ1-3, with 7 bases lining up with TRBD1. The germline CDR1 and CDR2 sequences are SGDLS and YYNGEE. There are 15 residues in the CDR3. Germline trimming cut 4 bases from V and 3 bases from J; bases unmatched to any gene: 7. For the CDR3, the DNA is TGTGCCAGCAGCATCGAGGGGGCGCATGGAAACACCATATATTTT. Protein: CASSIEGAHGNTIYF.

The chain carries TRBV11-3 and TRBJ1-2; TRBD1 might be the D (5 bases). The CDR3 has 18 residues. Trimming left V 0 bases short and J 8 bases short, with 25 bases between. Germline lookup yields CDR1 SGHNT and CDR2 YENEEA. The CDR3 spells CASSLDLPGSWDYRGYTF. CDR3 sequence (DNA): TGTGCCAGCAGCTTAGACCTCCCCGGGTCCTGGGACTATCGGGGCTACACCTTC.

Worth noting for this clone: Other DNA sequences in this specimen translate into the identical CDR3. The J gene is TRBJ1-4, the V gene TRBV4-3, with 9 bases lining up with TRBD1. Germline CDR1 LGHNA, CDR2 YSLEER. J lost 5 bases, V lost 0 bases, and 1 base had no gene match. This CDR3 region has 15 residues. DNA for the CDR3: TGCGCCAGCAGCCAAGAAGGACAGGGGAATGAAAAACTGTTTTTT. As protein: CASSQEGQGNEKLFF.

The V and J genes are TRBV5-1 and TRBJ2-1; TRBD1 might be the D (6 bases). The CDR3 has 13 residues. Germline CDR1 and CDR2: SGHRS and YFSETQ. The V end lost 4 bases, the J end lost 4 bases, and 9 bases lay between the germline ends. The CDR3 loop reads CASSAGTYNEQFF. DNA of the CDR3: TGCGCCAGCAGCGCCGGGACATACAATGAGCAGTTCTTC.

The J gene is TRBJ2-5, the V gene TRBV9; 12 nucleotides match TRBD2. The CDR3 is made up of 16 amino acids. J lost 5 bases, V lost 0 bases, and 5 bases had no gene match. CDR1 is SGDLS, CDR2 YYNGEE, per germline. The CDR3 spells CASSVGLAGVGETQYF. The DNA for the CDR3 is TGTGCCAGCAGCGTAGGACTAGCGGGAGTGGGGGAGACCCAGTACTTC. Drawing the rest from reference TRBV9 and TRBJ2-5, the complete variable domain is DSGVTQTPKHLITATGQRVTLRCSPRSGDLSVYWYQQSLDQGLQFLIQYYNGEERAKGNILERFSAQQFPDLHSELNLSSLELGDSALYFCASSVGLAGVGETQYFGPGTRLLVL.

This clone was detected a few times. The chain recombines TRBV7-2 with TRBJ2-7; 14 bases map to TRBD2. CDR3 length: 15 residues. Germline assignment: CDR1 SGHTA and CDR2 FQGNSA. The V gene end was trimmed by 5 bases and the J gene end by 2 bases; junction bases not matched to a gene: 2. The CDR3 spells CASSPGLAGAYEQYF. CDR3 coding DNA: TGTGCCAGCAGCCCGGGACTAGCGGGAGCCTACGAGCAGTACTTC.

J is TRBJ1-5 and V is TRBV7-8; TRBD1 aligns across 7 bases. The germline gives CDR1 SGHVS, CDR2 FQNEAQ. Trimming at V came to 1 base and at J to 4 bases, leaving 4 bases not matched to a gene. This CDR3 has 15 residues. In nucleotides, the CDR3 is TGTGCCAGCAGCTTAGGGACAGGTTTGAATCAGCCCCAGCATTTT. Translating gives CASSLGTGLNQPQHF.

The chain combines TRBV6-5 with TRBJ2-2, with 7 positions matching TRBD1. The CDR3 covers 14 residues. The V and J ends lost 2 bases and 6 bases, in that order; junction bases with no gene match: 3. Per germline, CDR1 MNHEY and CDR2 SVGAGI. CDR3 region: CASSYLTGPGELFF. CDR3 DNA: TGTGCCAGCAGTTACCTGACAGGGCCCGGGGAGCTGTTTTTT.

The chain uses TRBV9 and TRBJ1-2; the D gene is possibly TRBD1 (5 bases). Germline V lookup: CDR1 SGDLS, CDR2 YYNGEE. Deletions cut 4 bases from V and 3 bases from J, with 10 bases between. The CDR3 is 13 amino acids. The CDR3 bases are TGTGCCAGCAGCACGACAGTGGACTATGGCTACACCTTC. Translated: CASSTTVDYGYTF.

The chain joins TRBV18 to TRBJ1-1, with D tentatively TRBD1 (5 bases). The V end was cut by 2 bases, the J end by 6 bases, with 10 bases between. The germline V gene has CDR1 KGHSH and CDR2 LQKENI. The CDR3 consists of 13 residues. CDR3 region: CASSPLSTAEAFF. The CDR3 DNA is TGTGCCAGCTCACCATTATCGACAGCTGAAGCTTTCTTT. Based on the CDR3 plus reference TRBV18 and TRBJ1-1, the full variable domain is NAGVMQNPRHLVRRRGQEARLRCSPMKGHSHVYWYRQLPEEGLKFMVYLQKENIIDESGMPKERFSAEFPKEGPSILRIQQVVRGDSAAYFCASSPLSTAEAFFGQGTRLTVV.

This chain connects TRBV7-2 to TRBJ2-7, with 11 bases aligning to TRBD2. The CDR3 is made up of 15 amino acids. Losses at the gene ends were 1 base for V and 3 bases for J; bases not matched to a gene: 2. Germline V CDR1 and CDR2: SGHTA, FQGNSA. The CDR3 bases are TGTGCCAGCAGCTTAGTTCTAGCGGGGGGCTACGAGCAGTACTTC. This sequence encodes CASSLVLAGGYEQYF.

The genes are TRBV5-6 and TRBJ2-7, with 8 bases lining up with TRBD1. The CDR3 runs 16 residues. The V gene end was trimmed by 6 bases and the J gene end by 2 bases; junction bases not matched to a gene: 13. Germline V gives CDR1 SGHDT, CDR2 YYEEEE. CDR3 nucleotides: TGTGCCAGCACCCGCCGGGGGACAGGATTACCCTACGAGCAGTACTTC. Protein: CASTRRGTGLPYEQYF.

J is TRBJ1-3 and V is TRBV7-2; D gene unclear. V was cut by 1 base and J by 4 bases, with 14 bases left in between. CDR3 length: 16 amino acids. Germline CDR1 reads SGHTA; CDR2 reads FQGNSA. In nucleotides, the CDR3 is TGTGCCAGCAGCTTAGGGCCCCCGGGGAACGGAAACACCATATATTTT. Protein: CASSLGPPGNGNTIYF.